What follows describes a single T cell receptor beta chain. The data originate from a study of blood T cell repertoires in COVID-19. The wider study: Sites in the United States, Italy and Spain provided acute and convalescent COVID-19 samples. Sources were T cells, B-cell-depleted T cells, or PBMCs; the material itself was cDNA or gDNA.

TCRdb keeps only in-frame clones here, not all; method: immunoSEQ multiplex PCR. The sample includes 100,000 to 150,000 clones, about 83% of them seen just once. The CDR3 contains 14 residues. Trimming took 4 bases from V and 1 from J, leaving 6 bases between them. Germline V gene lookup returns CDR1 KGHDR and CDR2 SFDVKD. The sample consisted of PBMCs or T cells enriched from blood (not recorded which). V usage is TRBV24-1 and J usage is TRBJ2-2; possibly TRBD1 for D (6 bases). The TCR was taken from a woman aged 25 to 45 who had recovered from COVID-19. CDR3 loop: CATSETGNTGELFF. CDR3 DNA: TGTGCCACCAGTGAGACAGGGAACACCGGGGAGCTGTTTTTT.